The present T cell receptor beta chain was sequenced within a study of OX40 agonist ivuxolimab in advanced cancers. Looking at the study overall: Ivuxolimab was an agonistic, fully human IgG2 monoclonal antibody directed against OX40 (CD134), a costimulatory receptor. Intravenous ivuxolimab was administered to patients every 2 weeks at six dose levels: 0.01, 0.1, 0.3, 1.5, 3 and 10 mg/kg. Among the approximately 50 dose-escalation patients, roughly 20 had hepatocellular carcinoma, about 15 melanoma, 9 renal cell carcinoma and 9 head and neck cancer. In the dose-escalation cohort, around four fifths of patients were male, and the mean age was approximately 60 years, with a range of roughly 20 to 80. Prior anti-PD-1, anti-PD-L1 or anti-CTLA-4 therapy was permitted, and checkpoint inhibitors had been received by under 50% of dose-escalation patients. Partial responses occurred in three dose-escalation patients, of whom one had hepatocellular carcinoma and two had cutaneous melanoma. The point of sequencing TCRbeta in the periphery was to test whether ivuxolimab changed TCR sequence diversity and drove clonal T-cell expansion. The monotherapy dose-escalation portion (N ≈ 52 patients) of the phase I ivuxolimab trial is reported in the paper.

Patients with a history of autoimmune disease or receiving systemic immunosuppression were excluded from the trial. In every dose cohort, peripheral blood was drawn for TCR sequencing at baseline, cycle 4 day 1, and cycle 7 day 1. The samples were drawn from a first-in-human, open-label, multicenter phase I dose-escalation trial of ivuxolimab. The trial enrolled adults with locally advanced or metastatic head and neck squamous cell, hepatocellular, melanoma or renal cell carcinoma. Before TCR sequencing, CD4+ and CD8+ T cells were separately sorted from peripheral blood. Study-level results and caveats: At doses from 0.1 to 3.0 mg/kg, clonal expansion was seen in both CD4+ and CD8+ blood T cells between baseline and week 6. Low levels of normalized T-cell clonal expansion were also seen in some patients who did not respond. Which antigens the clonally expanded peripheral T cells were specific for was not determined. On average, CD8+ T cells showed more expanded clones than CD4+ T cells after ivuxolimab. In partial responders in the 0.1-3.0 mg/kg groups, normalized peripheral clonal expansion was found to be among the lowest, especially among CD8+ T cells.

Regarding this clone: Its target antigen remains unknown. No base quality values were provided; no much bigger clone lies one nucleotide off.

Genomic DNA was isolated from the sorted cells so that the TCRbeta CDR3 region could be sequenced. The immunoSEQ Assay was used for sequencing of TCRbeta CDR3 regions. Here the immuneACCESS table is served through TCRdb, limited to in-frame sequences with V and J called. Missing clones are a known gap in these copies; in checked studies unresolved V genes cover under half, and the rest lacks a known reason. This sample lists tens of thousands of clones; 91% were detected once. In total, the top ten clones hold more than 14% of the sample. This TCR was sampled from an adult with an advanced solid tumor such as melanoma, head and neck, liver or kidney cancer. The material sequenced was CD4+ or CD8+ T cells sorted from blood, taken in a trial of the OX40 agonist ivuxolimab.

The nucleotide sequence is given as TGTGCCAGCAGAGAACAGGGGCCTGGGGAAAAACTGTTTTTT. This is translated as CASREQGPGEKLFF. The chain joins TRBV28 to TRBJ1-4; 7 junctional bases match TRBD1. The CDR3, cysteine through phenylalanine, is 14 amino acids long. Of all the DNA, just the CDR3 is kept, 42 bases in frame from base 1. Trimming removed 6 bases from V and 8 bases from J; the gene matches leave 9 bases unexplained. The germline V gene supplies CDR1 MDHEN and CDR2 SYDVKM. The full variable domain, with segments outside the CDR3 supplied by the reference TRBV28 and TRBJ1-4 proteins, appears as DVKVTQSSRYLVKRTGEKVFLECVQDMDHENMFWYRQDPGLGLRLIYFSYDVKMKEKGDIPEGYSVSREKKERFSLILESASTNQTSMYLCASREQGPGEKLFFGSGTQLSVL.